This note documents a single T cell receptor (beta chain) sequence. This sample was taken from a study of PD-L1 blockade in urothelial cancer. On the study more broadly: Intravenous atezolizumab, 1,200 mg every 3 weeks, was begun by patients around 2014. Across blood samples, T cells had a median count of about 140,000.

In germline, CDR1 is SQVTM, CDR2 ANQGSEA. This CDR3 contains 15 residues. V was trimmed by 6 bases and J by 5 bases, leaving 22 bases between them. Synthetic templates analogous to TCR were spiked into all PCRs individually. TCRdb keeps only in-frame clones here, not all; method: immunoSEQ multiplex PCR. This sample has approximately 65,000 clones, with approximately 91% found just once. The chain employs TRBV29-1 and TRBJ1-2; D uncertain. The source material was PBMCs, sampled around atezolizumab (anti-PD-L1) treatment. The receptor comes from a man between 60 and 75 years old with urothelial cancer. The CDR3: CSVTPPSGGLYGYTF. DNA for the CDR3: TGCAGCGTGACACCCCCCTCGGGAGGGTTGTATGGCTACACCTTC.